This T cell receptor beta chain was profiled in a study of shared clonotypes between healthy human individuals. In the study overall: Three plates were used per donor for CD4 naive, three for CD4 memory, two for CD8 naive and one for CD8 memory.

Sequencing was performed with immunoSEQ multiplex PCR; in TCRdb, only in-frame clones are kept and a portion is missing. The sample shows roughly 2,500,000 clones, over 85% of them seen only once. Donors were healthy HIV-negative adults without recently reported acute infections or vaccinations. Adult Caucasians living in Nashville, Tennessee made up all of the donors. The clonotype was recovered from a man younger than 35 in good health. Some clones in this sample may be carry-over from other donors' samples. Sequencing was performed on naive CD4+ T cells from PBMCs. Subset in this sample: CD45RA+ positively selected.

The CDR3: CASSQEGRGRPQHF. In DNA, the CDR3 is TGTGCCAGCAGCCAAGAGGGCAGGGGTAGGCCCCAGCATTTT. The chain joins TRBV4-2 to TRBJ1-5, with D possibly being TRBD1 (6 bases). Germline V lookup: CDR1 LGHNA, CDR2 YNFKEQ. V was cut by 0 bases and J by 9 bases, with 12 bases left in between. This CDR3 region has 14 residues.